Listed here is a single TCR beta chain. Its specificity is not known. These data originate in a study of T cell repertoires in cytomegalovirus infection. The CDR3 covers 12 residues. Trimming shortened V by 5 bases and J by 4 bases, and 8 bases separated the two germline ends. Germline V gene data show CDR1 as SGHVS and CDR2 as FNYEAQ. MiXCR, applied by TCRdb to the reads, yields one record per CDR3 protein. The sample lists roughly 310,000 distinct CDR3 sequences; just under 30% were seen once. The chain recombines TRBV7-6 with TRBJ1-2; D ambiguous. The TCR was taken from a human donor in good health (CMV status not recorded). Some clones in this sample may be carry-over from other donors' samples. The sequencing here drew on cultured PBMCs, taken from culture after CMV antigen stimulation. The CDR3 protein is CASSPTSYGYTF. The DNA for the CDR3 is TGTGCCAGCAGCCCAACAAGCTATGGCTACACCTTC.